This TCR beta chain was captured in a study of blood T cell repertoires in COVID-19 (dated by TCRdb to 2020 to 2021). For the study in its entirety: Samples covering the acute and convalescent phases of COVID-19 were provided by collaborators in the United States, Italy and Spain. The material from the prospective study consisted of cDNA or gDNA derived from T cells, B-cell-depleted T cells, or PBMCs. Deeply sampled blood TCRbeta repertoires from subjects exposed to, actively infected with, or recovered from COVID-19 were included in the dataset. The repertoires were made available in a free public database intended to serve as a resource for research on the immune response to SARS-CoV-2. The samples were drawn from the first 160 participants of the ongoing ImmuneRACE study and from under 1,500 subjects provided by 6 global collaborators. A de-identified subject ID, COVID-19 status, age in years and sex were almost always included in the sample metadata. Where available, HLA class I and class II types were obtained from metadata supplied by the sample provider rather than from assay-based typing.

TCRbeta CDR3 regions were amplified from genomic DNA by means of the immunoSEQ Assay, a bias-controlled multiplex PCR. Concerning the study's data processing: The number of nucleated cells in each sample was estimated from the amplification of reference gene primers within the assay. Sequence reads were collapsed and filtered to measure the absolute abundance of every unique TCRbeta CDR3 rearrangement. For each sample, productive Simpson clonality was calculated by taking the square root of Simpson's diversity index across productive rearrangements. TCRdb provides this immuneACCESS table in a form limited to in-frame rearrangements. Some clones are lacking; in checked studies, under half of them reflect an unresolved V gene, and why the rest are absent is not known. D and trimming come from the DNA, and the V and J calls and clone size come from that table. The sample table lists some 150,000 clones, around 87% of them with a count of one. The ten largest clones take up around 7% of the sample.

Whole blood was collected in K2EDTA tubes by collaborating institutions according to the institutions' own protocols. For TCRbeta analysis, collaborators shipped samples as frozen whole blood, isolated PBMCs, or DNA extracted from either of those sample types. The germline V and J ends show losses of 4 bases and 4 bases respectively, and no gene match explains 4 bases of the junction. Its CDR3 holds 14 amino acids, cysteine through phenylalanine. The only DNA kept is the CDR3, 42 bases in frame from the first base. CDR1 SGHRS and CDR2 YFSETQ are derived from the germline V gene. A remark on this clone: Its target antigen remains unknown. No base-level quality is on record; no much larger clone is a single base apart.

Study-wide conclusions, independent of this receptor: How much clinical and demographic metadata was included differed by source and by participant, and the metadata was provided uncurated.

The sequence derives from an elderly woman in a cohort sampled during active or convalescent COVID-19. The rearranged segments are TRBV5-1 and TRBJ1-5; TRBD1 fits 8 bases in the junction. The sample comprised peripheral blood. The nucleotides are TGCGCCAGCAGCACCGGACAGGGAAATCAGCCCCAGCATTTT. It translates as CASSTGQGNQPQHF.